Following are 25 T cell receptor beta chains from one sample sequenced in a study of cytomegalovirus exposure and HLA in healthy donors. Vbeta (60) and Jbeta (13) primers were used in the PCR. TCRdb's table, derived via immunoSEQ multiplex PCR, lists solely in-frame clones and lacks some. The repertoire holds around 190,000 clones, around 78% seen once, with about 1.9% in the top ten. The material sequenced was PBMCs. The source of these receptors is a man aged 30 to 45 in good health and CMV-seronegative.

The rearrangement links TRBV6-5 to TRBJ2-1, with TRBD2 matching 12 bases. CDR1 and CDR2 from the germline V gene are MNHEY and SVGAGI. V was pared by 2 bases and J by 11 bases, with 10 bases of the junction left unmatched. The CDR3 has 16 amino acids. CDR3 sequence (DNA): TGTGCCAGCAGTTACCTAGCGGGAGGGGTCCAGGGGAAGCAGTTCTTC. Translated: CASSYLAGGVQGKQFF.

The rearrangement uses TRBV6-5 and TRBJ2-3; no clear D gene. The germline V gene encodes CDR1 MNHEY and CDR2 SVGAGI. The V gene lost 6 bases and the J gene lost 2 bases, with 3 bases spanning the gap. The CDR3 spans 11 residues. The CDR3 sequence is CASSNTDTQYF. The DNA for the CDR3 is TGTGCCAGCAGCAACACAGATACGCAGTATTTT.

This clone came up many times. Different DNA sequences within this sample yield the same CDR3. The gene calls are TRBV2 and TRBJ2-7; TRBD2 matches 7 bases. Per germline, CDR1 SNHLY and CDR2 FYNNEI. The CDR3 totals 13 residues. V shed 3 bases and J 3 bases; nucleotides not matched to a gene: 2. This chain's CDR3 is CASSDSGNYEQYF. The DNA of the CDR3 is TGTGCCAGCAGTGACAGCGGGAACTACGAGCAGTACTTC.

This sequence joins TRBV13 and TRBJ2-7; TRBD2 aligns across 10 bases. The CDR3 covers 13 residues. With V trimmed by 8 bases and J by 4 bases, 5 bases remained unmatched. CDR1 is PRHDT, CDR2 FYEKMQ, per germline (reference sequence). CDR3 protein: CASSGLAEYEQYF. The CDR3 nucleotides read TGTGCCAGCTCAGGACTAGCGGAGTACGAGCAGTACTTC. Variable domain in full (rest from reference TRBV13 and TRBJ2-7): AAGVIQSPRHLIKEKRETATLKCYPIPRHDTVYWYQQGPGQDPQFLISFYEKMQSDKGSIPDRFSAQQFSDYHSELNMSSLELGDSALYFCASSGLAEYEQYFGPGTRLTVT.

This rearrangement joins TRBV10-1 to TRBJ2-1; tentative D call: TRBD2 (6 bases). CDR3 length: 13 amino acids. The V gene's germline CDR1 is WNHNN and CDR2 SYGVQD (reference sequence). V shed 3 bases and J shed 7 bases, with 10 bases lying between them. CDR3 region: CASSEGGKNEQFF. CDR3 sequence (DNA): TGCGCCAGCAGTGAAGGAGGGAAGAATGAGCAGTTCTTC.

This rearrangement joins TRBV7-6 to TRBJ2-3, with TRBD1 identical over 11 bases. Germline CDR1 is SGHVS and CDR2 is FNYEAQ. V lost 3 bases and J lost 2; bases outside the gene matches: 19. The CDR3 sequence is 21 residues long. The CDR3 loop is CASSFPPGQGDRLGPTDTQYF. CDR3 sequence (DNA): TGTGCCAGCAGCTTTCCTCCGGGACAGGGGGACCGGCTAGGCCCCACAGATACGCAGTATTTT.

The genes are TRBV6-1 and TRBJ2-7; D not certain. Trimming stripped 2 bases from V and 11 bases from J, with 10 bases between. The germline gives CDR1 MNHNS, CDR2 SASEGT. The CDR3 loop spans 11 amino acids. CDR3 region: CASSEYGAEYF. As DNA, the CDR3 is TGTGCCAGCAGTGAATATGGAGCTGAGTACTTC.

J is TRBJ1-1 and V is TRBV10-1; D is unresolved. Germline V lookup: CDR1 WNHNN, CDR2 SYGVQD (reference sequence). CDR3 length: 15 amino acids. V lost 6 bases to trimming and J lost 3 bases, with 17 bases between them. The CDR3 loop reads CASREHPREDTEAFF. The CDR3 DNA is TGCGCCAGCAGGGAACACCCGCGGGAGGACACTGAAGCTTTCTTT.

The rearrangement joins TRBV28 to TRBJ1-1; unclear D gene. CDR1 and CDR2 (germline): MDHEN, SYDVKM. Trimming shortened V by 4 bases and J by 4 bases, and 13 bases separated the two germline ends. The CDR3 is made up of 14 amino acids. In DNA form, the CDR3 reads TGTGCCAGCAGTTCGGTGCAGGTGATCACTGAAGCTTTCTTT. It encodes CASSSVQVITEAFF.

The count of this clone is one. The chain joins TRBV25-1 to TRBJ2-5; 9 positions match TRBD2. This CDR3 has 15 amino acids. V trimming: 7 bases; J trimming: 4 bases; junction bases outside the gene matches: 10. The germline gives CDR1 MGHDK, CDR2 SYGVNS. The CDR3 DNA is TGTGCCAGCAAGAAGGGACTAGCCCAAGGAGAGACCCAGTACTTC. It translates to CASKKGLAQGETQYF.

J is TRBJ1-2 and V is TRBV28; TRBD1 agrees at 9 bases. Losses at the gene ends were 6 bases for V and 2 bases for J; bases not matched to a gene: 7. This CDR3 is 15 amino acids long. The germline CDR1 and CDR2 sequences are MDHEN and SYDVKM. The CDR3 nucleotides are TGTGCCAGCAGCCCTCCGACAGGGGGAAACTATGGCTACACCTTC. Its protein is CASSPPTGGNYGYTF.

The gene calls are TRBV10-1 and TRBJ1-1; possibly TRBD1 for D (5 bases). This CDR3 is built from 15 residues. Per germline, CDR1 WNHNN and CDR2 SYGVQD (reference sequence). V lost 2 bases and J lost 6, with 16 bases in between. CDR3 sequence reads: CASSERGAGFSEAFF. The CDR3 bases are TGCGCCAGCAGTGAGAGGGGCGCCGGTTTCTCTGAAGCTTTCTTT.

The rearrangement links TRBV7-6 to TRBJ1-3; a possible D gene is TRBD1 (6 bases). Germline V gene sequence: CDR1 SGHVS, CDR2 FNYEAQ. The CDR3 sequence is 14 residues long. V lost 2 bases and J lost 4, with 9 bases in between. CDR3 in amino acids: CASSLNTGGNTIYF. The CDR3 nucleotides are TGTGCCAGCAGCTTAAATACAGGGGGAAACACCATATATTTT.

In this sample, this clone turned up once. The chain joins TRBV27 to TRBJ2-7, with D possibly being TRBD1 (5 bases). Germline CDR1 and CDR2: MNHEY and SMNVEV (reference sequence). V was trimmed by 5 bases and J by 4 bases, leaving 6 bases between them. This CDR3 is 11 amino acids long. The CDR3 nucleotides read TGTGCCAGCAGTCCAGGGTACGAGCAGTACTTC. It is translated as CASSPGYEQYF.

This clone appeared a few times. The chain combines TRBV6-5 with TRBJ1-4; 8 bases align to TRBD1. The CDR3 has 15 residues. CDR1 is MNHEY, CDR2 SVGAGI, per germline. The V and J ends lost 5 bases and 2 bases, in that order; junction bases with no gene match: 4. The CDR3 sequence is CASSSSGGTNEKLFF. In DNA form, the CDR3 reads TGTGCCAGCAGTAGTTCAGGGGGCACTAATGAAAAACTGTTTTTT.

Only a few counts were recorded for this clone. The chain links TRBV25-1 to TRBJ2-7; 12 bases are a match to TRBD2. J was trimmed by 0 bases and V by 5 bases; bases with no gene match: 5. CDR3 length: 16 residues. Germline-derived CDR1 and CDR2 are MGHDK and SYGVNS. CDR3 DNA: TGTGCCAGCAGTACCGGACTAGCGGGAACCTCCTACGAGCAGTACTTC. This gives the protein CASSTGLAGTSYEQYF.

V is TRBV5-4 and J is TRBJ2-1, with TRBD2 identical over 8 bases. V gave up 3 bases and J gave up 4 bases; unmatched junction bases: 3. Germline values: CDR1 SGHNT, CDR2 YYREEE (reference sequence). The CDR3 has 14 residues. CDR3 bases: TGTGCCAGCAGCTCGGGACTAGATTACAATGAGCAGTTCTTC. Its translation is CASSSGLDYNEQFF. Supplemented by reference TRBV5-4 and TRBJ2-1, the full variable domain reads ETGVTQSPTHLIKTRGQQVTLRCSSQSGHNTVSWYQQALGQGPQFIFQYYREEENGRGNFPPRFSGLQFPNYSSELNVNALELDDSALYLCASSSGLDYNEQFFGPGTRLTVL.

This clone showed up just a few times. V usage is TRBV19 and J usage is TRBJ2-7; perhaps TRBD1 as D (6 bases). Germline CDR1 LNHDA, CDR2 SQIVND (reference sequence). The CDR3 sequence is 14 residues long. Trimming took off 7 bases at V and 0 bases at J, with 13 bases between the two ends. In DNA, the CDR3 is TGTGCCAGTAAAGGGACAATCAGCTCCTACGAGCAGTACTTC. Amino acid sequence: CASKGTISSYEQYF.

The chain couples TRBV29-1 to TRBJ1-1, with TRBD1 matching over 9 bases. CDR1 and CDR2 from the germline V gene are SQVTM and ANQGSEA. This CDR3 region has 13 residues. The V segment lost 6 bases and the J segment 9 bases; nucleotides outside the gene matches: 11. The CDR3 here is CSVAGQGLLQAFF. Here the CDR3 DNA reads TGCAGCGTGGCCGGACAGGGGCTCTTGCAAGCTTTCTTT. Based on the CDR3 plus reference TRBV29-1 and TRBJ1-1, the full variable domain is SAVISQKPSRDICQRGTSLTIQCQVDSQVTMMFWYRQQPGQSLTLIATANQGSEATYESGFVIDKFPISRPNLTFSTLTVSNMSPEDSSIYLCSVAGQGLLQAFFGQGTRLTVV.

The chain joins TRBV11-3 to TRBJ1-2, with D possibly TRBD1 on 6 matching bases. The V gene's germline CDR1 is SGHNT and CDR2 YENEEA. The V gene lost 6 bases and the J gene lost 1 base, with 9 bases spanning the gap. This CDR3 has 13 amino acids. The CDR3 DNA follows: TGTGCCAGCAGGTCAGGGGTTAACTATGGCTACACCTTC. This codes for CASRSGVNYGYTF. The whole variable domain, filled in from reference TRBV11-3 and TRBJ1-2, reads EAGVVQSPRYKIIEKKQPVAFWCNPISGHNTLYWYLQNLGQGPELLIRYENEEAVDDSQLPKDRFSAERLKGVDSTLKIQPAELGDSAVYLCASRSGVNYGYTFGSGTRLTVV.

The V call is TRBV6-1, the J call TRBJ1-2, with D perhaps matching TRBD1 (5 bases). The V gene's germline CDR1 is MNHNS and CDR2 SASEGT. The V and J ends lost 1 base and 4 bases respectively, with 13 bases between them. This CDR3 spans 15 amino acids. The CDR3 DNA follows: TGTGCCAGCAGTGAAGGAAGGGTGGGGCCCTATGGCTACACCTTC. Its protein is CASSEGRVGPYGYTF.

The CDR3, as DNA: TGTGCCAGCAGTTACTCGCCAAGCTACTCCTACGAGCAGTACTTC. Amino acids: CASSYSPSYSYEQYF. This chain connects TRBV6-5 to TRBJ2-7; D gene unclear. In germline, CDR1 is MNHEY, CDR2 SVGAGI. The germline V and J ends were trimmed by 0 bases and 0 bases, with 9 bases remaining between them. There are 15 residues in the CDR3.

This chain connects TRBV11-3 to TRBJ2-1; 8 bases match TRBD2. CDR3 length: 19 residues. The V gene's germline CDR1 is SGHNT and CDR2 YENEEA. The J segment lost 7 bases and the V segment lost 5 bases, leaving 22 bases of the junction unmatched. The CDR3: CASSERAQDSGTRRNEQFF. The CDR3 DNA reads as TGTGCCAGCAGCGAGAGGGCTCAGGATAGCGGGACCCGTAGGAATGAGCAGTTCTTC.

The chain employs TRBV5-1 and TRBJ2-5, with TRBD1 as a possible D gene (6 bases). TRBJ2-7 explains the end of the DNA better; the J call may be wrong. Germline lookup yields CDR1 SGHRS and CDR2 YFSETQ. The CDR3 has 15 amino acids. For the CDR3, the DNA is TGCGCCAGCACCATTACAACAGGGACGAGCTACGAGCAGTACTTC. It codes for CASTITTGTSYEQYF.

The chain couples TRBV7-6 to TRBJ2-2, with D possibly TRBD1 on 6 matching bases. Per germline, CDR1 SGHVS and CDR2 FNYEAQ. With 5 bases removed from V and 4 bases from J, the gap between germline ends came to 14 bases. The CDR3 runs 15 residues. CDR3 DNA: TGTGCCAGCAGCCGTACAGGGACATCCACCGGGGAGCTGTTTTTT. It codes for CASSRTGTSTGELFF. The whole variable domain, filled in from reference TRBV7-6 and TRBJ2-2, reads GAGVSQSPRYKVTKRGQDVALRCDPISGHVSLYWYRQALGQGPEFLTYFNYEAQQDKSGLPNDRFSAERPEGSISTLTIQRTEQRDSAMYRCASSRTGTSTGELFFGEGSRLTVL.